The clone carrying this T cell receptor (beta chain) was observed a single time. The entry originates in a study of blood T cell repertoires in COVID-19. Whole-study context: COVID-19 samples, acute and convalescent, were from the United States, Italy and Spain.

With 8 bases removed from V and 5 bases from J, the gap between germline ends came to 14 bases. Germline CDR1 MNHEY, CDR2 SMNVEV (reference sequence). The length of the CDR3 is 13 residues. Some clones are missing from TCRdb's copy, which holds only in-frame ones; the method was immunoSEQ multiplex PCR. The data contain about 190,000 clones, roughly 80% of them singletons. The receptor's source is a man aged 55 to 70 with acute or convalescent COVID-19. The V call is TRBV27, the J call TRBJ2-3, with D tentatively TRBD2 (5 bases). Sequencing used peripheral blood. The CDR3 loop is CASRNRRRDTQYF. CDR3 DNA: TGTGCCAGCCGAAATAGGAGGAGAGATACGCAGTATTTT.